This TCR beta chain is drawn from a study of tumor-infiltrating lymphocytes in primary liver carcinoma. About the study: The tumors ranged from roughly 4.2 to 11 cm across and fell within stage T1-T3 N0M0.

Comment on this clonotype: At one end, the junction sequence differs from germline, possibly due to a read error.

Total RNA amounting to roughly 450 ng was the source from which TCR beta cDNA was made with a constant-region primer. The TCR beta library was amplified through three nested multiplex PCR rounds in a modified ARM-PCR procedure. Researchers ran the first two PCR rounds for 9 to 10 cycles each with TRBV1-TRBV30 forward primers and a C-beta reverse primer. One entry per CDR3 protein results from TCRdb running MiXCR on the multiplex PCR reads. The sample carries over 100,000 distinct CDR3 sequences, around 65% recorded once. DNA and RNA were both co-extracted from roughly 18-30 mg of bulk tissue that had not been sorted. In germline, CDR1 is SGHAT, CDR2 FQNNGV. The CDR3 runs to 13 residues.

This chain uses TRBV11-2 with TRBJ2-2; D may be TRBD1 or TRBD2 (5 bases each). What was sequenced was tumor-adjacent normal liver tissue. The clonotype was recovered from a woman aged 60 to 75 with primary liver carcinoma and hepatitis B virus infection. The CDR3 sequence: CANSSVGAGELSF. The CDR3 region has the DNA TGTGCCAACAGCTCTGTAGGGGCCGGGGAGCTGTCTTTT.